These 2 T cell receptor beta chains were sequenced from one sample in a study of T cells in Graves' hyperthyroidism and ophthalmopathy. Amplified TCR beta CDR3 regions came from RNA transcripts. A first-round RT-PCR of the TCR CDR3 used the HTBI primer set. Via MiXCR, TCRdb re-called the multiplex PCR reads, giving one row per CDR3 protein. The sample contains approximately 370,000 distinct CDR3 sequences, about 15% of which appear only once. The sample comprised blood. The receptors originated from a woman aged 30 to 39 with Graves' hyperthyroidism.

The chain combines TRBV7-2 with TRBJ2-3; 10 bases match TRBD1. The J call may be faulty, since TRBJ1-5 better matches the DNA end. The length of the CDR3 is 15 residues. Germline lookup yields CDR1 SGHTA and CDR2 FQGNSA. For the CDR3, the DNA is TGTGCCAGCAGCTTACTGGGACAGGGGACAGATACGCAGCATTTT. Amino acid sequence: CASSLLGQGTDTQHF.

The chain couples TRBV24-1 to TRBJ2-5; no firm D call. Between the trimmed V and J ends, which lost 7 bases and 1 base, there was a span of 9 bases. CDR1 is KGHDR, CDR2 SFDVKD, per germline. This CDR3 is 13 amino acids long. The CDR3 here is CATRDPLQETQYF. CDR3 DNA: TGTGCCACCAGGGACCCCCTCCAAGAGACCCAGTACTTC.